Sequencing of this TCR beta chain was carried out in a study of blood T cells in healthy people across ages. Study-level results: Across the age range, TCR beta diversity per million T cells fell in a roughly linear way.

To note about this clonotype: The antigen is not known.

The second PCR ran roughly 6 to 11 cycles with a sample-barcoded 5' primer and J-beta primers. TCRdb re-derived calls from the 5' RACE reads in MiXCR, one entry per CDR3 protein. The sample gives 1.5 million to 2 million distinct CDR3 sequences, 40% to 55% of which show up once; over 2% is in the top ten. The CDR3 spans 18 residues. J lost 4 bases, V lost 4 bases, and 13 bases had no gene match. Donors were systemically healthy Caucasian individuals from Russia aged about 6 to 90 years. The chain is built from TRBV12-3 or TRBV12-4 and TRBJ2-6; TRBD1 matches 7 bases. This receptor was identified in a woman aged 40 to 55 in good health. The source material was blood. The CDR3, as DNA: TGTGCCAGCAGTTCGACAGGGCTTTGGGGGAGAGGGGCCAACGTCCTGACTTTC. Translation: CASSSTGLWGRGANVLTF.